Here is one T cell receptor (beta chain) with its context. These data are taken from a study of blood T cell repertoires in COVID-19. Across the whole study: T cells, B-cell-depleted T cells, or PBMCs provided the cDNA or gDNA that served as material.

Authors' methods: The authors estimated nucleated cell counts from reference gene primer amplification. Assay used: immunoSEQ multiplex PCR; TCRdb lists only in-frame clones, some missing. The DNA was the basis for D and trimming; V, J and clone size are from that table. The sample contains 35,000 to 45,000 clones, nearly 90% of which appear only once. Trimming took off 4 bases at V and 4 bases at J, with 22 bases between the two ends. Germline loops: CDR1 SNHLY, CDR2 FYNNEI. This CDR3 contains 17 residues. The chain employs TRBV2 and TRBJ1-2; no reliable D call. Material: peripheral blood. This clonotype was obtained from a man between 65 and 85 years old with active COVID-19. Here the CDR3 DNA reads TGTGCCAGCAGTGGATGGTCGAGGCCCCGAAGGAGCTATGGCTACACCTTC. The encoded protein is CASSGWSRPRRSYGYTF.